Listed below are T cell receptor beta chains from one sample, sequenced in a study of blood T cell repertoires in COVID-19. TCRdb's table, derived via immunoSEQ multiplex PCR, lists solely in-frame clones and lacks some. The repertoire holds some 200,000 clones, around 90% seen once, with approximately 7.3% in the top ten. Sequencing used PBMCs or T cells enriched from blood (not recorded which). The receptors shown here come from a man aged 30-40 years in a cohort exposed to, infected with or recovered from COVID-19 (not recorded which). Each CDR3 is given with its conserved first and last residue. D genes are given only for firm matches. Expanded clones are given a class, and other clones once, few, many or no size at all.

J gene | D gene | V gene | clone size | CDR3 DNA | CDR3 protein
TRBJ1-5 | TRBD1 | TRBV28 | NA | TGTGCCAGCAGTTTCGAGGGGGCACGGAATCAGCCCCAGCATTTT | CASSFEGARNQPQHF
TRBJ1-3 | NA | TRBV15 | NA | TGTGCCACCAGCAGAGATCGCGCCAGAAACACCATATATTTT | CATSRDRARNTIYF
TRBJ2-7 | NA | TRBV9 | NA | TGTGCCAGCAGGAGAGTGGGGGGACGGAAGCTTTACGAGCAGTACTTC | CASRRVGGRKLYEQYF
TRBJ2-7 | TRBD2 | TRBV18 | NA | TGTGCCAGCTCACCACCTAGCGGGCCTTACGAGCAGTACTTC | CASSPPSGPYEQYF
TRBJ1-2 | NA | TRBV28 | NA | TGTGCCAGCAGTTCGCAGGGCTACTATGGCTACACCTTC | CASSSQGYYGYTF
TRBJ1-1 | NA | TRBV11-2 | NA | TGTGCCAGCAGCCCCGGGACTGAAGCTTTCTTT | CASSPGTEAFF
TRBJ1-1 | NA | TRBV4-3 | NA | TGCGCCAGCAGCCAAGATACATCAGGGCTGAACACTGAAGCTTTCTTT | CASSQDTSGLNTEAFF
TRBJ1-1 | NA | TRBV6-1 | NA | TGTGCCAGCAGTGAATATGCCGAAGCGGGCACTGAAGCTTTCTTT | CASSEYAEAGTEAFF
TRBJ1-5 | NA | TRBV7-8 | few | TGTGCCAGCAGCTTCCAGGGTACCTATCAGCCCCAGCATTTT | CASSFQGTYQPQHF
TRBJ1-4 | NA | TRBV28 | NA | TGTGCCAGCAGTTTAGTGGGGGGGCGCGGTATTTTAGAAAAACTGTTTTTT | CASSLVGGRGILEKLFF
TRBJ2-7 | NA | TRBV6-5 | NA | TGTGCCAGCAGTCGAGACAGGTCAGGCTACGAGCAGTACTTC | CASSRDRSGYEQYF
TRBJ1-2 | TRBD1 | TRBV19 | NA | TGTGCCAGTCAGTACGAGACCGGGACAGGATATGGCTACACCTTC | CASQYETGTGYGYTF
TRBJ2-1 | NA | TRBV21-1 | NA | TGTGCCAGCAGCAAAGGGACACCAAAAGGGGACTACAATGAGCAGTTCTTC | CASSKGTPKGDYNEQFF
TRBJ2-5 | TRBD1 | TRBV4-1 | NA | TGCGCCAGCAGCCCTATGACAGGGAAAGAGACCCAGTACTTC | CASSPMTGKETQYF
TRBJ1-5 | TRBD1 | TRBV7-9 | NA | TGTGCCAGCAGTCCAGGGGGACAGCCCAATCAGCCCCAGCATTTT | CASSPGGQPNQPQHF
TRBJ2-5 | NA | TRBV11-2 | NA | TGTGCCAGCAGTACCCGGAGAGGAGGACTAGAGACCCAGTACTTC | CASSTRRGGLETQYF
TRBJ2-2 | NA | TRBV10-3 | NA | TGTGCCATCAGTGTTCGTCGAGTCGGGAACACCGGGGAGCTGTTTTTT | CAISVRRVGNTGELFF
TRBJ2-7 | NA | TRBV5-1 | once | TGCGCCAGCAGCCCCCCCCTGGGGGGTAGGTCCTCCGAGCAGTACTTC | CASSPPLGGRSSEQYF
TRBJ1-2 | NA | TRBV27 | NA | TGTGCCAGCAGGAGAGAGTCTAACTATGGCTACACCTTC | CASRRESNYGYTF
TRBJ1-6 | NA | TRBV18 | NA | TGTGCCAGCTCCCTGATGGAGGCCTATAATTCACCCCTCCACTTT | CASSLMEAYNSPLHF
TRBJ2-5 | TRBD1 | TRBV9 | NA | TGTGCCAGCAGCGTCGACAGGGGGGGAGGAGAGACCCAGTACTTC | CASSVDRGGGETQYF
TRBJ1-3 | NA | TRBV7-8 | NA | TGTGCCAGCAGCTTAGCGACTGGGAGCTCTGGAAACACCATATATTTT | CASSLATGSSGNTIYF
TRBJ2-7 | NA | TRBV5-4 | NA | TGTGCCAGCAGCTTGGAGGGAGGACTCTCCGAGCAGTACTTC | CASSLEGGLSEQYF
TRBJ2-3 | TRBD1 | TRBV19 | few | TGTGCCAGTAGTTTAACCGGGACAGGGTCTTCAGATACGCAGTATTTT | CASSLTGTGSSDTQYF
TRBJ2-1 | TRBD2 | TRBV19 | NA | TGTGCCAGTAGTATAACTAGCGGGAAGGTAACCTACAATGAGCAGTTCTTC | CASSITSGKVTYNEQFF
TRBJ2-7 | TRBD2 | TRBV7-3 | NA | TGTGCCAGCACTCTAGGGGCTAGCGGGAGGAAGTACGAGCAGTACTTC | CASTLGASGRKYEQYF
TRBJ2-1 | TRBD2 | TRBV19 | NA | TGTGCCAGTAGTATCTTCCATCGGGACTACCGTAGCTCCTACAATGAGCAGTTCTTC | CASSIFHRDYRSSYNEQFF
TRBJ2-1 | NA | TRBV29-1 | NA | TGCAGCGTTGAAGCCCCCAACACGGACAACCCATTATCGCAGTTCTTC | CSVEAPNTDNPLSQFF
TRBJ1-5 | NA | TRBV12-3/TRBV12-4 | NA | TGTGCCAGCACCCCCGGGGGGAATCAGCCCCAGCATTTT | CASTPGGNQPQHF
TRBJ1-4 | TRBD1 | TRBV7-8 | NA | TGTGCCAGCAGCTTACCACAGGGGGCGGGTGAAAAACTGTTTTTT | CASSLPQGAGEKLFF
TRBJ2-7 | TRBD1 | TRBV28 | NA | TGTGCCAGCAGCTTACTACAGGGGGCGGGGGAGCAGTACTTC | CASSLLQGAGEQYF
TRBJ2-3 | TRBD1 | TRBV7-9 | NA | TGTGCCAGCTGGACGAGAGGGGGCATGGAAGATACGCAGTATTTT | CASWTRGGMEDTQYF
TRBJ1-4 | NA | TRBV4-3 | NA | TGCGCCAGTGCGTTGTTCAGGGCTGAAAAACTGTTTTTT | CASALFRAEKLFF
TRBJ2-5 | TRBD2 | TRBV7-6 | NA | TGTGCCAGCAGCTTCGAAAGCGGGAGTCGAGAGACCCAGTACTTC | CASSFESGSRETQYF
TRBJ1-6 | TRBD1 | TRBV6-5 | NA | TGTGCCAGCAGAAAGGACAGGGGAGTGAATTCACCCCTCCACTTT | CASRKDRGVNSPLHF
TRBJ2-3 | NA | TRBV5-1 | NA | TGCGCCAGCAGCTTGGCCTTCGGGAGCACAGATACGCAGTATTTT | CASSLAFGSTDTQYF
TRBJ2-5 | NA | TRBV28 | NA | TGTGCCAGCAGTTTAATTCTGCAAGAGACCCAGTACTTC | CASSLILQETQYF
TRBJ2-7 | TRBD2 | TRBV2 | NA | TGTGCCAGCAGTAGCGGGACGCAAAATGAGCAGTACTTC | CASSSGTQNEQYF
TRBJ2-1 | NA | TRBV5-6 | NA | TGTGCCAGCAGCTCCAGACAGGAGCAGTTCTTC | CASSSRQEQFF
TRBJ1-1 | NA | TRBV7-9 | NA | TGTGCCAGCAGCTTAACTATCGGGAACACTGAAGCTTTCTTT | CASSLTIGNTEAFF
TRBJ2-7 | NA | TRBV6-5 | NA | TGTGCCAGCAGTTACGGGGCGGTGGAGGGGTACGAGCAGTACTTC | CASSYGAVEGYEQYF
TRBJ1-1 | TRBD1 | TRBV9 | once | TGTGCCAGCAGCGTAGCCCCGGGACAGGGGGCGGTGGGTACTGAAGCTTTCTTT | CASSVAPGQGAVGTEAFF
TRBJ2-3 | TRBD2 | TRBV25-1 | NA | TGTGCCAGCAGTGAATACCTCGGCGGGGCGGGAGCGACAGATACGCAGTATTTT | CASSEYLGGAGATDTQYF
TRBJ1-4 | NA | TRBV27 | NA | TGTGCCAGCAGTCGAGTCAGGGATAATGAAAAACTGTTTTTT | CASSRVRDNEKLFF
TRBJ1-2 | NA | TRBV19 | NA | TGTGCCAGTAGTATCATGACAGATGCCTCTGGCTACACCTTC | CASSIMTDASGYTF
TRBJ2-7 | NA | TRBV5-1 | NA | TGCGCCAGCAGCTCCAATCCATCTAGTTCCTACGAGCAGTACTTC | CASSSNPSSSYEQYF
TRBJ1-1 | NA | TRBV6-5 | NA | TGTGCCAGCAGCCGGACAGACCTCTCCGCGGCTTTCTTT | CASSRTDLSAAFF
TRBJ2-1 | TRBD2 | TRBV10-2 | NA | TGCGCCAGCAGTGAAACTAGCGGGAGCTACAATGAGCAGTTCTTC | CASSETSGSYNEQFF
TRBJ2-2 | NA | TRBV27 | NA | TGTGCCAGCTTTCTCGCAGGACAATCCGCGAACACCGGGGAGCTGTTTTTT | CASFLAGQSANTGELFF
TRBJ1-1 | NA | TRBV7-2 | NA | TGTGCCAGCAGCTTAGTCGCAGGCGACGCTGAAGCTTTCTTT | CASSLVAGDAEAFF
TRBJ2-5 | NA | TRBV28 | NA | TGTGCCAGCACACGGGAAGAGACCCAGTACTTC | CASTREETQYF
TRBJ2-1 | TRBD2 | TRBV5-1 | NA | TGCGCCAGCAGCTTGTTGGGGACTAGCGGTTCCCGTGAGCAGTTCTTC | CASSLLGTSGSREQFF
TRBJ1-2 | TRBD1 | TRBV27 | once | TGTGCCAGCAGGATCGACAGGGGGCCGGACTATGGCTACACCTTC | CASRIDRGPDYGYTF